This T cell receptor (beta chain) was retrieved from a study of T cell changes during pregnancy in multiple sclerosis. The protocol was immunoSEQ multiplex PCR, while the TCRdb copy is restricted to in-frame clones and leaves out a portion. The sample lists about 61,000 clones; 85% to 90% were seen once. The starting material was peripheral blood, obtained in the first trimester of pregnancy. The receptor's source is a female donor in good health, enrolled as a control in a pregnancy study.

CDR3 sequence: CASPRGTETQYF. DNA of the CDR3: TGTGCCAGCCCTCGGGGGACGGAGACCCAGTACTTC. The J gene is TRBJ2-5, the V gene TRBV2, with D perhaps matching TRBD2 (6 bases). Trimming cost V 8 bases and J 5 bases, with 12 bases left between them. This CDR3 comprises 12 residues. Germline V gene lookup returns CDR1 SNHLY and CDR2 FYNNEI.